This TCR beta chain was retrieved from a study of T-cell reconstitution after alpha-beta-depleted transplantation in children. As it was prepared, the TCRbeta library received unique molecular identifiers. A single record per CDR3 protein comes from TCRdb applying MiXCR to the PCR reads. The sample records about 240,000 distinct CDR3 sequences, around 11% being singletons. Germline V lookup: CDR1 SGHTA, CDR2 FQGNSA. V lost 2 bases to trimming and J lost 3 bases, with 5 bases between them. This CDR3 has 13 amino acids. This clonotype was recorded at least ten times. Sample: PBMCs from the stem cell graft donor, taken from the stem cell graft. V and J are TRBV7-2 and TRBJ1-5; no firm D call. This receptor was identified in a human donor who donated a stem cell graft to a child with acute lymphoblastic leukemia. The CDR3 DNA sequence: TGTGCCAGCAGCTTAAGCGACAATCAGCCCCAGCATTTT. It yields the protein CASSLSDNQPQHF.